There are a few counts of the clone carrying this T cell receptor (beta chain). Its cognate antigen is unknown. These data belong to a study of cytomegalovirus exposure and HLA in healthy donors. Study-wide points: Later analysis identified around 15,000 TCR beta sequences associated with HLA alleles, using a false discovery rate threshold of 0.05. In a later analysis, several top co-occurrence clusters appeared linked to parvovirus B19, influenza, CMV and Epstein-Barr virus. Many donors shared some public TCRs, even though most TCR sequences were rare. The records held CMV serostatus as the only immune exposure information.

Trimming shortened V by 6 bases and J by 4 bases, and 8 bases separated the two germline ends. Looked up from germline, CDR1 is MNHNY and CDR2 is SVGAGI (reference sequence). The CDR3 runs 12 residues. Use of 60 Vbeta and 13 Jbeta primers characterized the PCR. The table came from immunoSEQ multiplex PCR; TCRdb's copy has only in-frame clones and leaves some out. This repertoire shows tens of thousands of clones, roughly 70% found once; its top ten account for over 12%. The chain links TRBV6-6 to TRBJ2-3; D is uncertain. The source is a woman aged 50 to 60 in good health and CMV-seropositive. The sample was PBMCs. The CDR3 protein is CASSPLSDTQYF. The CDR3 coding sequence is TGTGCCAGCAGCCCACTTTCAGATACGCAGTATTTT.